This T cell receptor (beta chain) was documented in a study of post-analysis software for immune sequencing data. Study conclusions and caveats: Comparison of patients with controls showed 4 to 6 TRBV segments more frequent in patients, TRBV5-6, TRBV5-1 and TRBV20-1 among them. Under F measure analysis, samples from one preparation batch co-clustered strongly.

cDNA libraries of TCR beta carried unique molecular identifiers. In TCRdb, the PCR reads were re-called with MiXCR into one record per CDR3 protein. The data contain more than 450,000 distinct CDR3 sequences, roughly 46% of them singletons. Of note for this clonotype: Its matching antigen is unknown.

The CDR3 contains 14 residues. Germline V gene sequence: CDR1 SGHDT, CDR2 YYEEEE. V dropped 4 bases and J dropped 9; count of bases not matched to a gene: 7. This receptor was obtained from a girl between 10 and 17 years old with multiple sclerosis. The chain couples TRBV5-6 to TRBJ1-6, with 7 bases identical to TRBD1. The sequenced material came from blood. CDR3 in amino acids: CASSTTGVGSPLHF. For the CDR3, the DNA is TGTGCCAGCAGCACCACAGGGGTTGGTTCACCCCTCCACTTT.